Listed below are T cell receptor beta chains from one sample, sequenced in a study of blood T cell repertoires in COVID-19. Sequenced by immunoSEQ multiplex PCR; TCRdb stores in-frame clones only, minus some. The sample holds a few hundred thousand clones, around 84% seen once. The specimen was PBMCs or T cells enriched from blood (not recorded which). Receptors were obtained from a young man with acute COVID-19. Both conserved end residues are part of each CDR3. A D gene is named only where the DNA matches it firmly. Not every row has a clone size; where given, it reads once, few, many or a size class.

TRBJ1-6	NA	NA	TRBV6-5	TGTGCCAGCATAATGGACACCAGAAATTCACCCCTCCACTTT	CASIMDTRNSPLHF
TRBJ1-4	NA	TRBD1	TRBV5-1	TGCGCCAGCAGCCCGTCCGGGACAGTGAGGGAAAAACTGTTTTTT	CASSPSGTVREKLFF
TRBJ2-1	NA	TRBD1	TRBV4-1	TGCGCCAGCAGCGGGCACAGGGGCAGGGTGCTTAATGAGCAGTTCTTC	CASSGHRGRVLNEQFF
TRBJ1-1	NA	TRBD1	TRBV6-5	TGTGCCAGCAAACGAGCAGGGGGCGAAACTGAAGCTTTCTTT	CASKRAGGETEAFF
TRBJ2-3	NA	TRBD1	TRBV10-1	TGCGCCAGCAGTACCCGGGACAGGCACACAGATACGCAGTATTTT	CASSTRDRHTDTQYF
TRBJ2-1	NA	NA	TRBV30	TGTGCCTGGAGCGGACTGGATTACAATGAGCAGTTCTTC	CAWSGLDYNEQFF
TRBJ2-2	many	NA	TRBV24-1	TGTGCCACCAGTGATTTGCACAGGGCGAACACCGGGGAGCTGTTTTTT	CATSDLHRANTGELFF
TRBJ2-2	NA	NA	TRBV4-3	TGCGCCAGCAGCCGGGGAGAGGCCGGGGAGCTGTTTTTT	CASSRGEAGELFF
TRBJ2-4	NA	NA	TRBV27	TGTGCCACGAAGCGAGGCGACATTCAGTACTTC	CATKRGDIQYF
TRBJ2-5	NA	NA	TRBV2	TGTGCCAGCAGTGGTGCAGGAGGCGAGACCCAGTACTTC	CASSGAGGETQYF
TRBJ2-6	NA	NA	TRBV9	TGTGCCAGCAGCGTAGGAGTTTCCTCTGGGGCCAACGTCCTGACTTTC	CASSVGVSSGANVLTF
TRBJ1-5	NA	NA	TRBV7-8	TGTGCCAGCAGCTTAATCCAGGACAACTACAATCAGCCCCAGCATTTT	CASSLIQDNYNQPQHF
TRBJ1-4	NA	TRBD1	TRBV2	TGTGCCAGCAGTACGGGACAGTCGGCACAAAAACTGTTTTTT	CASSTGQSAQKLFF
TRBJ2-1	NA	TRBD2	TRBV6-5	TGTGCCAGCAAACTAGCGGGAGGGTTATACAATGAGCAGTTCTTC	CASKLAGGLYNEQFF
TRBJ2-3	NA	TRBD2	TRBV28	TGTGCCAGCACATTACTAGCGGTCGGCGATACGCAGTATTTT	CASTLLAVGDTQYF
TRBJ2-1	NA	TRBD2	TRBV5-1	TGTGCCAGCAGCTGGGGGGGTGAGCAGTTCTTC	CASSWGGEQFF
TRBJ1-1	NA	TRBD1	TRBV5-4	TGTGCCAGCAGGCGTCGACAGGGGGACACTGAAGCTTTCTTT	CASRRRQGDTEAFF
TRBJ2-1	NA	NA	TRBV12-3/TRBV12-4	TGTGCCAGCAGCGATAGAGGAGGTTCGATCTTC	CASSDRGGSIF
TRBJ2-1	NA	NA	TRBV5-1	TGTGCCAGCAGCTTTTATGGAGGTAGCGGCCGGTTGGGGTATGAGCAGTTCTTC	CASSFYGGSGRLGYEQFF
TRBJ1-4	NA	NA	TRBV28	TGTGCCAGCAGTAAAGAACAGGAAAAACTGTTTTTT	CASSKEQEKLFF
TRBJ2-1	NA	TRBD2	TRBV20-1	TGCAGTGCTAGTACCGCGGGAGACTCCTACAATGAGCAGTTCTTC	CSASTAGDSYNEQFF
TRBJ1-2	NA	NA	TRBV12-3/TRBV12-4	TGTGCCAGCAGTGACCGAAGACAGGACACCTTC	CASSDRRQDTF